This TCR beta chain emerged from a study of CD8 T cells in Susac syndrome. Study background: When blood was drawn, the patients with Susac syndrome were therapy-naive, on corticosteroids, or on intravenous immunoglobulin alone.

Germline CDR1 is DFQATT and CDR2 is SNEGSKA (reference sequence). CDR3 size: 14 residues. V was clipped by 6 bases and J by 5 bases; unmatched bases: 7. On this clonotype: What it binds is unknown.

Study outcomes and limitations: When the CD4+ T cell repertoires of patients with Susac syndrome were examined, they did not show any clonal expansion.

Random hexamers served to reverse transcribe roughly 0.5 to 1 ug RNA. One entry per CDR3 protein, called by TCRdb with MiXCR from the immunoSEQ multiplex PCR reads. Of roughly 200,000 distinct CDR3 sequences in the sample, about 93% were seen once. The gene calls are TRBV20-1 and TRBJ2-5; TRBD2 matches 12 bases. The TCR comes from a human donor with Susac syndrome. Material: CD4+ T cells from PBMCs. The CDR3 DNA sequence: TGCAGTGCCCAAGGACTAGCGGGGTGGGAGACCCAGTACTTC. Its translation is CSAQGLAGWETQYF.